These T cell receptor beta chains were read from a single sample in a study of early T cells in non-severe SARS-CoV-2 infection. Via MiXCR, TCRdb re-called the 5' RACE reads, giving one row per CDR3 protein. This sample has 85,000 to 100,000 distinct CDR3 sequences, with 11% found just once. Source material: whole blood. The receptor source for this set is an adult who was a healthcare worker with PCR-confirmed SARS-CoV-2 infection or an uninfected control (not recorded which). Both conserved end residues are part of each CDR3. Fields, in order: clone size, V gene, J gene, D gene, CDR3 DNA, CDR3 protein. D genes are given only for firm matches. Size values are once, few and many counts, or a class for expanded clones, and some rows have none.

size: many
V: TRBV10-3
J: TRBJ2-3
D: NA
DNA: TGTGCCATCATGGTGGCTAGTTCTGATACGCAGTATTTT
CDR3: CAIMVASSDTQYF

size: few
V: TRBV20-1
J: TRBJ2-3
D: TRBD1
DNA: TGCAGTGCTTCGGACAGGGGTGCGCATACGCAGTATTTT
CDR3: CSASDRGAHTQYF

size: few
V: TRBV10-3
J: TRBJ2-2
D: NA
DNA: TGTGCCATCAGGCAGGGTGAGCCCGGGGAGCTGTTTTTT
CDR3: CAIRQGEPGELFF

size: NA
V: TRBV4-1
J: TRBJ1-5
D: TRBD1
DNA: TGCGCCAGCAGCTCAGGGGCCCTAGGGGGCTGGCAGCCCCAGCATTTT
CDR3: CASSSGALGGWQPQHF

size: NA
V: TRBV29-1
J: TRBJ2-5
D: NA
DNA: TGCAGCGTTGGACCTGTTAGCGACCAGTACTTC
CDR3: CSVGPVSDQYF

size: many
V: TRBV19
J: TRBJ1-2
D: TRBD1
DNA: TGTGCCAGTAGTATAGGGCCAGGGGGCAACTATGGCTACACCTTC
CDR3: CASSIGPGGNYGYTF

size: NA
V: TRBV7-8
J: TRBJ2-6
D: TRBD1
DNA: TGTGCCAGCAGCCGGGGACAGGGGGACTCTGGGGCCAACGTCCTGACTTTC
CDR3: CASSRGQGDSGANVLTF

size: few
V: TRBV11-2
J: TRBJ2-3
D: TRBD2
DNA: TGTGCCAGCAGCCCGACAGGGACTAGCGCCACAGATACGCAGTATTTT
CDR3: CASSPTGTSATDTQYF

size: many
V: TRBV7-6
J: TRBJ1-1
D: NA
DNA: TGTGCCAGCAGCCGCATGGGCTGGGGTAACACTGAAGCTTTCTTT
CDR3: CASSRMGWGNTEAFF

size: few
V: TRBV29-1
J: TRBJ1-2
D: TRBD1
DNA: TGCAGCGTTGAACGGCTCGGCTCAGGGGGCGTTAGCTATGGCTACACCTTC
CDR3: CSVERLGSGGVSYGYTF

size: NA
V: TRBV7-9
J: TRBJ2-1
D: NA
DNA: TGTGCCAGCAGCTTAGCCCCCTTGTCGGAGTACAATGAGCAGTTCTTC
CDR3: CASSLAPLSEYNEQFF

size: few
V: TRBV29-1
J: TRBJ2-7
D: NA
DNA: TGCAGCGTTGAAGCCGACCAGCGATACGAGCAGTACTTC
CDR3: CSVEADQRYEQYF

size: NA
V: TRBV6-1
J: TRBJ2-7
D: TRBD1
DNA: TGTGCCAACAGCCGGGACAGGGCATACGAGCAGTACTTC
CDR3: CANSRDRAYEQYF

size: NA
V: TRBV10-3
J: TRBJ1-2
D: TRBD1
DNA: TGTGCCACCTCGGGACAGGGAATTGGCTACACCTTC
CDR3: CATSGQGIGYTF

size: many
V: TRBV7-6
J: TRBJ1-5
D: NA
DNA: TGTGCCAGCAGCTTAGGGGCCAGGGGTCTAAATCAGCCCCAGCATTTT
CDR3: CASSLGARGLNQPQHF

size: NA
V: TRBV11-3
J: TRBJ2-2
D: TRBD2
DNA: TGTGCCAGCAGCGGGCGATTGGGGGAGGGGAACGTCGGGGAGCTGTTTTTT
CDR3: CASSGRLGEGNVGELFF

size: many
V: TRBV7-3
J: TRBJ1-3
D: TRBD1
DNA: TGTGCCAGCAGCTTAGACGGACAGGGTACTGGAAACACCATATATTTT
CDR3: CASSLDGQGTGNTIYF

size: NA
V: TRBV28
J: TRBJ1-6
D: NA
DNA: TGTGCCAGCCGAATGTATGGGAATTCACCCCTCCACTTT
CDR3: CASRMYGNSPLHF

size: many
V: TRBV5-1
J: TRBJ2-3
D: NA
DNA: TGCGCCAGCAGCTGGCCCCCTTCGGACAGCACAGATACGCAGTATTTT
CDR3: CASSWPPSDSTDTQYF

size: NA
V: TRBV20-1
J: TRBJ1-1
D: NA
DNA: TGCAGTGCTAGAACTTGGGCGCGGTTTACAGCTTTCTTT
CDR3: CSARTWARFTAFF

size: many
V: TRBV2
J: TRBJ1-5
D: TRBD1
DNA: TGTGCCAGCAGTGAATCGACAGGGGGCAGTCAGCCCCAGCATTTT
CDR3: CASSESTGGSQPQHF

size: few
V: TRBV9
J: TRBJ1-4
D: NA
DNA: TGTGCCAGCAGCGTAGAGGGCAGTAAAAATGAAAAACTGTTTTTT
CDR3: CASSVEGSKNEKLFF

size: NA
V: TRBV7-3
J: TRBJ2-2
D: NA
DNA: TGTGCCAGCAGCTTCGTTTCCACCGGGGAGCTGTTTTTT
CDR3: CASSFVSTGELFF

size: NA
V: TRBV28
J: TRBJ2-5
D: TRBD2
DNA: TGTGCCAGCAGTCTCCAAGCGGGAGGGCCAGGGACCCAGTACTTC
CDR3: CASSLQAGGPGTQYF

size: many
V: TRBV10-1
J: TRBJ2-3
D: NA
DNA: TGCGCCAGCAGTGACGAGGGTTTAACAGATACGCAGTATTTT
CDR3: CASSDEGLTDTQYF

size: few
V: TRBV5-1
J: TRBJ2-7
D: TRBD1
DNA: TGCGCCAGCAGCCCTCCCGGGACAGGGGTAGGCGAGCAGTACTTC
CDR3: CASSPPGTGVGEQYF

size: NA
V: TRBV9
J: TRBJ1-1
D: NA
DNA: TGTGCCAGCAGCCCCCGAGGCACTGAAGCTTTCTTT
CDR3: CASSPRGTEAFF

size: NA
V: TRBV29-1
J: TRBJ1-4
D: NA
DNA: TGCAGCGTTGCGTCAGGAACTGAAAAACTGTTTTTT
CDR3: CSVASGTEKLFF

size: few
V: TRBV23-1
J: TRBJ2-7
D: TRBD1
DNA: TGCGCCAGCAGTCAATGCCCCCGGGACAGGGACGAGCAGTACTTC
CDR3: CASSQCPRDRDEQYF